Listed here are 26 T cell receptor beta chains from one sample, sequenced in a study of blood T cell repertoires in COVID-19 (dated by TCRdb to the early 2020s). Library preparation used the immunoSEQ multiplex PCR assay. Drawn from immuneACCESS, this table holds only the in-frame rearrangements with V and J called that TCRdb kept. Clones are partly lost; checked studies trace under half to an unresolved V gene and leave the rest unexplained. For this sample the table gives 250,000 to 350,000 clones, of which 70% to 90% were detected only once. Of the sample, approximately 5.3% falls within the top ten clones. Specimen: PBMCs or T cells enriched from blood (not recorded which). The receptors shown here come from a woman in her 30s who had recovered from COVID-19.

The chain uses TRBV4-3 and TRBJ1-1, with D possibly matching TRBD1 (6 bases). This CDR3 region has 15 residues. Germline lookup yields CDR1 LGHNA and CDR2 YSLEER. V lost 3 bases to trimming and J lost 6 bases, with 17 bases between them. CDR3 residues: CASSQGAQVGAEAFF. CDR3 nucleotide sequence: TGCGCCAGCAGCCAGGGGGCCCAGGTCGGGGCTGAAGCTTTCTTT.

The chain couples TRBV5-1 to TRBJ2-7; a weak D match, TRBD1 (5 bases). This CDR3 comprises 14 residues. The germline V gene encodes CDR1 SGHRS and CDR2 YFSETQ. Between the trimmed V and J ends, which lost 0 bases and 2 bases, there was a span of 9 bases. This CDR3 reads CASSLGGKTYEQYF. In DNA, the CDR3 is TGCGCCAGCAGCTTGGGGGGCAAGACCTACGAGCAGTACTTC.

V and J are TRBV6-2 or TRBV6-3 and TRBJ1-5; the D gene is possibly TRBD1 (6 bases). The CDR3 is 17 amino acids. The germline CDR1 and CDR2 sequences are MNHEY and SVGEGT. V was shortened by 2 bases and J by 4 bases, with 18 bases between the two germline ends. DNA of the CDR3: TGTGCCAGCAGTTACACCAAAATTAAACAGGGAAATCAGCCCCAGCATTTT. Translated: CASSYTKIKQGNQPQHF.

CDR3 loop: CAWSPGQGEYF. Here the CDR3 DNA reads TGTGCCTGGAGCCCCGGACAGGGGGAGTACTTC. The chain is built from TRBV30 and TRBJ2-7, with 10 positions matching TRBD1. The J segment lost 11 bases and the V segment lost 3 bases, leaving 4 bases of the junction unmatched. The germline CDR1 and CDR2 sequences are GTSNPN and SVGIG (reference sequence). The CDR3 is 11 amino acids.

This chain joins TRBV20-1 and TRBJ2-7, with D perhaps matching TRBD1 (5 bases). Germline CDR1 and CDR2: DFQATT and SNEGSKA (reference sequence). Trimming removed 3 bases from V and 2 bases from J, with 20 bases in between. This CDR3 region has 16 residues. CDR3 sequence: CSASGVGTGPTYEQYF. The DNA of the CDR3 is TGCAGTGCTAGTGGGGTAGGTACAGGCCCAACCTACGAGCAGTACTTC.

This chain joins TRBV6-6 and TRBJ1-2, with D perhaps TRBD1 (6 bases). This CDR3 contains 15 residues. The V and J ends lost 4 bases and 4 bases respectively, with 16 bases between them. Per the germline V gene, CDR1 is MNHNY and CDR2 is SVGAGI (reference sequence). CDR3 in amino acids: CASSSGQTLSYGYTF. CDR3 nucleotide sequence: TGTGCCAGCAGTTCCGGACAGACACTATCCTATGGCTACACCTTC.

The chain uses TRBV30 and TRBJ1-2; the match to TRBD1 covers 7 bases. Trimming at V came to 2 bases and at J to 7 bases, leaving 7 bases not matched to a gene. The CDR3 totals 13 residues. Germline CDR1 is GTSNPN and CDR2 is SVGIG (reference sequence). Here the CDR3 reads CAWSPTGLPGYTF. DNA of the CDR3: TGTGCCTGGAGTCCGACAGGGTTGCCTGGCTACACCTTC. The full variable domain, in which reference TRBV30 and TRBJ1-2 provide the parts outside the CDR3, is SQTIHQWPATLVQPVGSPLSLECTVEGTSNPNLYWYRQAAGRGLQLLFYSVGIGQISSEVPQNLSASRPQDRQFILSSKKLLLSDSGFYLCAWSPTGLPGYTFGSGTRLTVV.

The chain carries TRBV7-5 and TRBJ1-6. TRBV7-5 is a pseudogene segment. This CDR3 comprises 14 residues. Here the CDR3 DNA reads TGTGCCAGAAGCTTAGCAGACGGGAATTCACCCCTCCACTTT. Protein product: CARSLADGNSPLHF.

V and J are TRBV20-1 and TRBJ1-5, with D unresolved. V gave up 3 bases and J gave up 2 bases, with 17 bases separating them. Germline V gene lookup returns CDR1 DFQATT and CDR2 SNEGSKA (reference sequence). The CDR3 totals 16 residues. CDR3 nucleotides: TGCAGTGCTAGTACCATTGCGGGATCGGGCAATCAGCCCCAGCATTTT. Protein product: CSASTIAGSGNQPQHF.

This clone was seen more than once but under ten times. J is TRBJ1-1 and V is TRBV5-1; D remains ambiguous. CDR1 is SGHRS and CDR2 is YFSETQ in the germline V gene. Trimming took off 0 bases at V and 6 bases at J, with 9 bases between the two ends. The CDR3 spans 13 residues. The CDR3 nucleotides are TGCGCCAGCAGCTTGGCGGCCAGCGCTGAAGCTTTCTTT. Residues: CASSLAASAEAFF.

The V gene is TRBV19, the J gene TRBJ1-6, with D tentatively TRBD1 (5 bases). The CDR3 has 15 amino acids. The ends were cut back, 5 bases at V and 7 bases at J, with 15 bases in the middle. The V gene's germline CDR1 is LNHDA and CDR2 SQIVND (reference sequence). CDR3 coding DNA: TGTGCCAGTAGTCTCCCGGGGGTGGTAAATTCACCCCTCCACTTT. Translating it yields CASSLPGVVNSPLHF. Together with reference TRBV19 and TRBJ1-6, the CDR3 gives the full variable domain: DGGITQSPKYLFRKEGQNVTLSCEQNLNHDAMYWYRQDPGQGLRLIYYSQIVNDFQKGDIAEGYSVSREKKESFPLTVTSAQKNPTAFYLCASSLPGVVNSPLHFGNGTRLTVT.

This clone was found once. This chain connects TRBV28 to TRBJ1-2; TRBD1 aligns across 9 bases. Germline lookup yields CDR1 MDHEN and CDR2 SYDVKM. The CDR3 has 14 amino acids. V was pared by 3 bases and J by 5 bases, with 4 bases of the junction left unmatched. CDR3 bases: TGTGCCAGCAGTTTGGACAGGGGAACTTATGGCTACACCTTC. Protein product: CASSLDRGTYGYTF.

This chain joins TRBV5-1 and TRBJ1-1; D possibly corresponds to TRBD1 (6 bases). Trimming cost V 4 bases and J 3 bases, with 13 bases left between them. From germline, CDR1 is SGHRS and CDR2 YFSETQ. This CDR3 has 14 amino acids. The CDR3 DNA sequence: TGCGCCAGCAGCAACAGGGTTGAGTACACTGAAGCTTTCTTT. The encoded protein is CASSNRVEYTEAFF.

This chain joins TRBV10-3 and TRBJ2-2, with 9 bases matching TRBD1. Unmatched junction bases numbered 7, after V lost 2 bases and J lost 6 bases. The CDR3 totals 16 residues. Germline values: CDR1 ENHRY, CDR2 SYGVKD. The DNA of the CDR3 is TGTGCCATCAGTGAGAAGGACAGGGGCTCAGCCGGGGAGCTGTTTTTT. Translated, it gives CAISEKDRGSAGELFF.

The chain couples TRBV27 to TRBJ1-2, with 7 bases lining up with TRBD1. Per germline, CDR1 MNHEY and CDR2 SMNVEV (reference sequence). The junction had 13 bases not matched to a gene; V was cut back by 8 bases and J by 7 bases. The CDR3 extends over 14 amino acids. CDR3 DNA sequence: TGTGCCAGCGGCCTTGGCCAGGGGGGCGGTGGCTACACCTTC. Translated: CASGLGQGGGGYTF.

CDR3 nucleotide sequence: TGTGCCAGGGAGGTACAAGAGACCCAGTACTTC. Translating it yields CAREVQETQYF. The rearrangement links TRBV2 to TRBJ2-5; possibly TRBD2 for D (5 bases). The ends were cut back, 9 bases at V and 2 bases at J, with 7 bases in the middle. From germline, CDR1 is SNHLY and CDR2 FYNNEI. This CDR3 has 11 amino acids. Full variable domain (remainder filled in from reference TRBV2 and TRBJ2-5): EPEVTQTPSHQVTQMGQEVILRCVPISNHLYFYWYRQILGQKVEFLVSFYNNEISEKSEIFDDQFSVERPDGSNFTLKIRSTKLEDSAMYFCAREVQETQYFGPGTRLLVL.

This chain connects TRBV28 to TRBJ1-3; no definite D call. This CDR3 is 14 amino acids long. The germline V gene has CDR1 MDHEN and CDR2 SYDVKM. The V gene lost 8 bases and the J gene lost 1 base, with 12 bases spanning the gap. CDR3 region: CASFRGGSGNTIYF. The DNA for the CDR3 is TGTGCCAGCTTCCGGGGTGGGTCTGGAAACACCATATATTTT.

This clone has a handful of counts. The rearrangement links TRBV24-1 to TRBJ1-1; TRBD1 agrees at 12 bases. J was trimmed by 4 bases and V by 4 bases; bases with no gene match: 9. The CDR3 sequence is 17 residues long. Germline CDR1 and CDR2: KGHDR and SFDVKD. Written as DNA, the CDR3 is TGTGCCACCAGTGAGTGGGACAGGGGGCGGGCAGGCACTGAAGCTTTCTTT. This encodes CATSEWDRGRAGTEAFF.

The CDR3 loop is CASSKGDRGGNQPQHF. The CDR3 coding sequence is TGTGCCAGCAGCAAAGGTGACAGGGGGGGCAATCAGCCCCAGCATTTT. The genes are TRBV21-1 and TRBJ1-5; the D call in the table, TRBD1, was not verified against the DNA. TRBV21-1 is given as a pseudogene. The CDR3 sequence is 16 residues long.

The J gene is TRBJ1-2, the V gene TRBV27, with D hard to call. CDR1 and CDR2 from the germline V gene are MNHEY and SMNVEV (reference sequence). V was cut by 2 bases and J by 3 bases, with 7 bases left in between. The CDR3 loop spans 13 amino acids. The CDR3 DNA reads as TGTGCCAGCAGTTTAGTCGGAGACTATGGCTACACCTTC. This encodes CASSLVGDYGYTF.

The J gene is TRBJ1-1, the V gene TRBV3-1 (or the pseudogene TRBV3-2); 10 bases match TRBD1. Germline values: CDR1 LGHDT, CDR2 YNNKEL (reference sequence). CDR3 length: 17 amino acids. V lost 3 bases, J lost 4 bases, and 11 bases stayed unmatched. CDR3 loop: CASSHAPSGTGVTEAFF. CDR3 DNA: TGTGCCAGCAGCCACGCCCCCTCCGGGACAGGGGTCACTGAAGCTTTCTTT.

The CDR3 protein is CASSYSRVEGTEAFF. In nucleotides, the CDR3 is TGTGCCAGCAGTTACTCGAGGGTTGAGGGCACTGAAGCTTTCTTT. The genes are TRBV6-5 and TRBJ1-1, with D unresolved. The CDR3 has 15 amino acids. Germline V lookup: CDR1 MNHEY, CDR2 SVGAGI. Trimming stripped 0 bases from V and 4 bases from J, with 12 bases between.

This chain joins TRBV30 and TRBJ2-1; 7 bases agree with TRBD1. CDR3 length: 13 amino acids. V trimming: 1 base; J trimming: 9 bases; junction bases outside the gene matches: 6. Per the germline V gene, CDR1 is GTSNPN and CDR2 is SVGIG (reference sequence). The CDR3 coding sequence is TGTGCCTGGAGTGCTTCGACAGGGACTGAGCAGTTCTTC. Translating it yields CAWSASTGTEQFF.

This chain connects TRBV30 to TRBJ1-1, with D perhaps matching TRBD1 (5 bases). In germline, CDR1 is GTSNPN, CDR2 SVGIG (reference sequence). The CDR3 consists of 15 residues. V lost 0 bases, J lost 1 base, and 12 bases lay in between. As DNA, the CDR3 is TGTGCCTGGAGTGTATCTGCCAGGGCGAACACTGAAGCTTTCTTT. It yields the protein CAWSVSARANTEAFF.

The V gene is TRBV10-1, the J gene TRBJ1-2, with a possible D match to TRBD1 (5 bases). V gave up 9 bases and J gave up 1 base, with 12 bases separating them. This CDR3 contains 13 residues. Per the germline V gene, CDR1 is WNHNN and CDR2 is SYGVQD (reference sequence). The CDR3 DNA follows: TGCGCCAGGGGGGACTGTTTTAACTATGGCTACACCTTC. Encoded protein: CARGDCFNYGYTF.

The table lists this clone with a count of one. The rearrangement uses TRBV2 and TRBJ2-1; D gene unclear. The CDR3 runs 14 residues. Between the trimmed V and J ends, which lost 7 bases and 1 base, there was a span of 11 bases. Germline V gives CDR1 SNHLY, CDR2 FYNNEI. For the CDR3, the DNA is TGTGCCAGCACAAATCAGCGATCCTACAATGAGCAGTTCTTC. Protein: CASTNQRSYNEQFF.